Listed below are T cell receptor beta chains from one sample, sequenced in a study of cytomegalovirus exposure and HLA in healthy donors. The assay was immunoSEQ multiplex PCR, and TCRdb's table has in-frame clones only and misses some. Of some 110,000 clones listed, 88% are singletons. Specimen: PBMCs. These receptors originate from a young man in good health and CMV-seropositive. Both conserved end residues are part of each CDR3. Fields, in order: V gene, D gene, CDR3 length, CDR3 protein. The D gene is left open where the match is weak.

TRBV5-4 | TRBD2 | 15 | CASSTIAAGGDEQFF
TRBV2 | NA | 11 | CAHRETYEQYF
TRBV18 | TRBD1 | 15 | CASSPNRGPGTEAFF
TRBV14 | NA | 15 | CASSQVSHLYNEQFF
TRBV7-9 | NA | 11 | CASSSAYEQYF
TRBV10-2 | NA | 15 | CASSESGFSNTEAFF
TRBV6-4 | NA | 11 | CASKGVYEQYF
TRBV14 | NA | 13 | CASSQGFGETQYF
TRBV4-2 | NA | 18 | CASSQIQADSYSYNEQFF
TRBV2 | NA | 10 | CASSEGEPNF
TRBV28 | TRBD1 | 16 | CASSWGDRDLTETQYF
TRBV15 | TRBD1 | 15 | CATSIDRAVTYEQYF
TRBV27 | NA | 13 | CASSLGLNYGYTF
TRBV7-2 | NA | 13 | CASSLVSSGEQFF
TRBV10-2 | TRBD2 | 16 | CASTASGAFYTYEQYF
TRBV25-1 | NA | 15 | CASRRDRLNTGELFF
TRBV27 | NA | 14 | CASTLGGGGSPLHF
TRBV5-6 | TRBD2 | 16 | CASSLLAGGGGNIQYF
TRBV29-1 | NA | 14 | CSVVPHNSYNEQFF
TRBV6-6 | NA | 16 | CASGAAGSSYNSPLHF
TRBV29-1 | TRBD1 | 14 | CSVRSRDRTPGYTF
TRBV19 | TRBD1 | 15 | CASSIETGLNSPLHF
TRBV6-1 | NA | 14 | CASSSGESYNEQFF
TRBV4-1 | NA | 14 | CASSQVGMNTEAFF
TRBV2 | TRBD1 | 15 | CASSPDDRGNQPQHF
TRBV27 | TRBD1 | 17 | CASSRHPGGQGSYEQYF
TRBV7-8 | NA | 16 | CASSPPGRRVGDTQYF
TRBV5-1 | NA | 15 | CASSLGGQFSYEQYF
TRBV5-8 | NA | 16 | CASSLDSGTLTYEQYF
TRBV19 | NA | 14 | CASSTPRVNTEAFF
TRBV5-1 | NA | 15 | CASSLADRANYGYTF
TRBV5-1 | TRBD1 | 14 | CASSSGGSYEGYTF
TRBV7-6 | TRBD1 | 13 | CASSSGQGGEQYF
TRBV6-6 | NA | 12 | CASSQTENEQYF
TRBV30 | TRBD2 | 18 | CACWRGTSGYNSYNEQFF
TRBV29-1 | TRBD1 | 17 | CSVEVEDRGILPYEQYF
TRBV28 | TRBD2 | 14 | CASSLPGGQETQYF
TRBV21-1 | NA | 16 | CASTPAHGGGEGEQYF
TRBV5-4 | TRBD1 | 14 | CASTPYGTGSGYTF
TRBV7-2 | NA | 17 | CASSLTEVQIGLYEQYF
TRBV27 | NA | 15 | CASSLNGNSNQPQHF
TRBV11-2 | TRBD1 | 16 | CASSPIRGQTNYGYTF
TRBV2 | NA | 15 | CASRGTDTNTGELFF
TRBV7-6 | NA | 13 | CASSLGGVNEQYF
TRBV6-1 | TRBD1 | 13 | CASRETGYNEQFF
TRBV6-5 | NA | 13 | CASSSTPGEKLFF
TRBV7-9 | TRBD1 | 16 | CASSSTGSNLNYGYTF
TRBV18 | NA | 18 | CASSPELVGRNSNYGYTF
TRBV19 | NA | 15 | CASSIAGGVNTEAFF
TRBV7-8 | TRBD2 | 14 | CASSDLAGAYEQYF
TRBV7-2 | TRBD1 | 15 | CASSGRTGAVNEQFF
TRBV19 | TRBD1 | 15 | CASSINRGLNTEAFF
TRBV7-2 | TRBD2 | 16 | CASSWLLTGGYNEQFF